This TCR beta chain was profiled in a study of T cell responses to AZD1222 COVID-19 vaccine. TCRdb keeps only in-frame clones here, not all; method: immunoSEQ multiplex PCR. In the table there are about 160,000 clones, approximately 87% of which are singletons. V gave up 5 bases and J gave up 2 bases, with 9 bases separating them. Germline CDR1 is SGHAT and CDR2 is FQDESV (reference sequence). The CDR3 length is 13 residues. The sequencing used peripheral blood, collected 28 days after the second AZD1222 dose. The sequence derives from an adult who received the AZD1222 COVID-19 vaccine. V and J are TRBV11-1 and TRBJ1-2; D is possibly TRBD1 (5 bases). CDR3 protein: CASSGDRNYGYTF. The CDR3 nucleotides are TGTGCCAGCAGCGGAGACAGAAACTATGGCTACACCTTC.